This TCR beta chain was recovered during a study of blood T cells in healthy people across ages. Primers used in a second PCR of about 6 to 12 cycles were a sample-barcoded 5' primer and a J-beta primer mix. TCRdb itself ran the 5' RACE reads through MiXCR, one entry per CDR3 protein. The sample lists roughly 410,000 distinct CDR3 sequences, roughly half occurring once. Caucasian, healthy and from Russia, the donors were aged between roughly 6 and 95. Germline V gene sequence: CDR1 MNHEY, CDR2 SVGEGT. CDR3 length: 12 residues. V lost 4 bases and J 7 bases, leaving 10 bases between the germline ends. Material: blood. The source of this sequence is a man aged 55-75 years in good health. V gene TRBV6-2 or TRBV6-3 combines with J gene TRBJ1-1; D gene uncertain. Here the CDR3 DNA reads TGTGCCAGCAGTTTCCCGACACTTGAAGCTTTCTTT. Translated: CASSFPTLEAFF.